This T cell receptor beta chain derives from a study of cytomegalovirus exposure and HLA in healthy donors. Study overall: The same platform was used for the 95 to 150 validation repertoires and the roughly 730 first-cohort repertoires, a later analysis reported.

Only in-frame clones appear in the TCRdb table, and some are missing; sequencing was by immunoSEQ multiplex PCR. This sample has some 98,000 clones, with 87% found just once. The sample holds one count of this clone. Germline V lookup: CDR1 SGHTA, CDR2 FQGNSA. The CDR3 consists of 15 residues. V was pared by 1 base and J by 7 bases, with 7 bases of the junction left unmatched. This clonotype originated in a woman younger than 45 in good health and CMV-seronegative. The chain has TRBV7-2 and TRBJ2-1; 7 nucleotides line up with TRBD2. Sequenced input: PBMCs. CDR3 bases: TGTGCCAGCAGCTTAGTTGGGAGGGCCGGGAATGAGCAGTTCTTC. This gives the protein CASSLVGRAGNEQFF.